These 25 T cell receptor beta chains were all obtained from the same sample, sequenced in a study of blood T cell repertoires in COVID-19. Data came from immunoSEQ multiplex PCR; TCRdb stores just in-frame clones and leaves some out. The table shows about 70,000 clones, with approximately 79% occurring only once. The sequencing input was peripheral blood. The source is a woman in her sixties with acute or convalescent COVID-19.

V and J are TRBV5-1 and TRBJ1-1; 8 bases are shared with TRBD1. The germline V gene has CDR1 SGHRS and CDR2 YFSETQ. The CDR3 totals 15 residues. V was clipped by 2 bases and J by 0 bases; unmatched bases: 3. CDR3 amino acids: CASSLDRGVNTEAFF. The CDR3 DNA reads TGCGCCAGCAGCTTAGACAGGGGCGTGAACACTGAAGCTTTCTTT.

The CDR3 DNA follows: TGTGCCAGCAGTTCTAACAGACAGTCTGCAACTAATGAAAAACTGTTTTTT. Protein sequence: CASSSNRQSATNEKLFF. The chain has TRBV5-6 and TRBJ1-4, with D perhaps matching TRBD1 (5 bases). Trimming took 5 bases from V and 0 from J, leaving 17 bases between them. The germline CDR1 and CDR2 sequences are SGHDT and YYEEEE. The CDR3 is made up of 17 amino acids.

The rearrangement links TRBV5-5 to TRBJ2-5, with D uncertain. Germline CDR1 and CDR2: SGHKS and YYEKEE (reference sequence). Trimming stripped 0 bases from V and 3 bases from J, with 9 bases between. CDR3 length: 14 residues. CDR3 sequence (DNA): TGTGCCAGCAGCTTGGTGGGCCCCAAAGAGACCCAGTACTTC. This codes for CASSLVGPKETQYF.

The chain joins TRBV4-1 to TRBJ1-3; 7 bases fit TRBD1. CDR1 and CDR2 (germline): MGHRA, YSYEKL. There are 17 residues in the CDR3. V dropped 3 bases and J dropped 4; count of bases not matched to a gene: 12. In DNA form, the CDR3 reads TGCGCCAGCAGCCACCTAACAAGGGGGCTAGGGGGAAACACCATATATTTT. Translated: CASSHLTRGLGGNTIYF.

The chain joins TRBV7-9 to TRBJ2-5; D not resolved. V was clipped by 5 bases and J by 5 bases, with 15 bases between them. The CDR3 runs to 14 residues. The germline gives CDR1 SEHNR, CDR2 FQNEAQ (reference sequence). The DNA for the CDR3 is TGTGCCAGCAGCCCCCCGGGTAGGCGGGAGACCCAGTACTTC. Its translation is CASSPPGRRETQYF.

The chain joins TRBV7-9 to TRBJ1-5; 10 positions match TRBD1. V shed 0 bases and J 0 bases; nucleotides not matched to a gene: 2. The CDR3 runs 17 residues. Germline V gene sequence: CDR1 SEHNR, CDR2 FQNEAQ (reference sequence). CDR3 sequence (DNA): TGTGCCAGCAGCTTAGCGGGGACAGGGGATAGCAATCAGCCCCAGCATTTT. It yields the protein CASSLAGTGDSNQPQHF.

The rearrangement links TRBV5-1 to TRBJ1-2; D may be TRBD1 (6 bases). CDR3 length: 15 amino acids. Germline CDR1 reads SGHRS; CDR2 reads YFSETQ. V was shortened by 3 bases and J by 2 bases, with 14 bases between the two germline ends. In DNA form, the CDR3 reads TGCGCCAGCAGCTCCTGGACAGTGCGCAACTATGGCTACACCTTC. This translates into CASSSWTVRNYGYTF.

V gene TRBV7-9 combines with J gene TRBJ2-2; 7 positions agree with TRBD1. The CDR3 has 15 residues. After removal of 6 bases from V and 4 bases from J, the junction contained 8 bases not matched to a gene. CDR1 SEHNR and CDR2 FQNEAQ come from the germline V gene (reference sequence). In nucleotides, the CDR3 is TGTGCCAGCAGAACCGGGACAGACGTCACCGGGGAGCTGTTTTTT. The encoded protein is CASRTGTDVTGELFF.

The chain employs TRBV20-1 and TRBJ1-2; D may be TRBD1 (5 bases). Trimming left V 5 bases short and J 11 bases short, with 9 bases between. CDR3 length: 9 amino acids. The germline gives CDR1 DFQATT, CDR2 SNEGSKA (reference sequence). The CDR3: CSAQRGYTF. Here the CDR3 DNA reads TGCAGTGCTCAGCGGGGGTACACCTTC.

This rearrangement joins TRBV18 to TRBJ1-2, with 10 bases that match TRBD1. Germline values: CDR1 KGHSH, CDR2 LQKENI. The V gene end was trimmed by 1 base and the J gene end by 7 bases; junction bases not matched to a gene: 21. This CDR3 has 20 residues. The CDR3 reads CASSPLQPSSGDRGFRGYTF. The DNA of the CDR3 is TGTGCCAGCTCACCACTACAACCGAGCTCGGGGGACAGGGGTTTTCGTGGCTACACCTTC.

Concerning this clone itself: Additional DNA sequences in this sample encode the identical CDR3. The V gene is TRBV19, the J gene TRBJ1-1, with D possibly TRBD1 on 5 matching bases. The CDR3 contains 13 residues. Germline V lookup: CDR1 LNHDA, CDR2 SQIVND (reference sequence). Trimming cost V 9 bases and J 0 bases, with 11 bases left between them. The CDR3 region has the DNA TGTGCCAGCCGGCGGGGGGTGAACACTGAAGCTTTCTTT. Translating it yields CASRRGVNTEAFF. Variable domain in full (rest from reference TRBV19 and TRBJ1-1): DGGITQSPKYLFRKEGQNVTLSCEQNLNHDAMYWYRQDPGQGLRLIYYSQIVNDFQKGDIAEGYSVSREKKESFPLTVTSAQKNPTAFYLCASRRGVNTEAFFGQGTRLTVV.

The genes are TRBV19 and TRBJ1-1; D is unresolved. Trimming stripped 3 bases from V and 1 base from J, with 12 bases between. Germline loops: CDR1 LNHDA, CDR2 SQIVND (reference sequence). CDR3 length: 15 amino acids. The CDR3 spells CASSMMQLGNTEAFF. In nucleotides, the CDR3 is TGTGCCAGTAGTATGATGCAACTCGGGAACACTGAAGCTTTCTTT.

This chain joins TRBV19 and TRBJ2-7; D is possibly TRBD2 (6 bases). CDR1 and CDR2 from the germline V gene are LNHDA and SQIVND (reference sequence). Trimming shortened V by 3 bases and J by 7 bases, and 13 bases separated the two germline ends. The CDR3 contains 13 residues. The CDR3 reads CASSINRAGEQYF. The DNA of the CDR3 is TGTGCCAGTAGTATTAATAGGGCGGGGGAGCAGTACTTC.

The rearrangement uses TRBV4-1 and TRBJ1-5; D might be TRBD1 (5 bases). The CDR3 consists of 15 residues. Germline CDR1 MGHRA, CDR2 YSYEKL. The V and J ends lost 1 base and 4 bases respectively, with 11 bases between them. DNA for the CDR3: TGCGCCAGCAGCCAAGGGCAGCCAGGGAATCAGCCCCAGCATTTT. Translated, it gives CASSQGQPGNQPQHF.

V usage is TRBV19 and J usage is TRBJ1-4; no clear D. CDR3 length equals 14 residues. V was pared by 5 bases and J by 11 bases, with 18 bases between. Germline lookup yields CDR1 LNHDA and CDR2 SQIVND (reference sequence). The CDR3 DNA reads TGTGCCAGTAGTTCCCGGCTAACAGAACTGAAACTGTTTTTT. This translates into CASSSRLTELKLFF.

This chain's CDR3 is CASSQHGQSGTDTQYF. The DNA of the CDR3 is TGTGCCAGCAGCCAACACGGACAGTCTGGAACAGATACGCAGTATTTT. V usage is TRBV3-1 (or the pseudogene TRBV3-2) and J usage is TRBJ2-3, with D maybe TRBD1 (6 bases). This CDR3 comprises 16 residues. Trimming stripped 2 bases from V and 3 bases from J, with 15 bases between. Looked up from germline, CDR1 is LGHDT and CDR2 is YNNKEL (reference sequence).

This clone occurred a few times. The CDR3 DNA sequence: TGTGCCAGCAGCATAACAGGGGACGGCACAGATACGCAGTATTTT. Protein: CASSITGDGTDTQYF. This rearrangement joins TRBV9 to TRBJ2-3; 7 bases map to TRBD1. The V segment lost 4 bases and the J segment 1 base; nucleotides outside the gene matches: 6. Germline V lookup: CDR1 SGDLS, CDR2 YYNGEE. The CDR3 has 15 amino acids.

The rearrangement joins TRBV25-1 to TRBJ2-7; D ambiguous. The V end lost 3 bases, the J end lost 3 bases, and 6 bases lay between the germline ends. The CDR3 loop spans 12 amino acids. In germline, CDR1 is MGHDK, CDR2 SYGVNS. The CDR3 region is CASSDQIYEQYF. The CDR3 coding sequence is TGTGCCAGCAGTGACCAGATCTACGAGCAGTACTTC.

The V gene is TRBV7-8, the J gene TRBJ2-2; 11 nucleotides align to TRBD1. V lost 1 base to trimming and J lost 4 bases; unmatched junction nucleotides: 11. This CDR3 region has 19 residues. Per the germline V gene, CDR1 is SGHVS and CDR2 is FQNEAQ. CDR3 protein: CASSLEGGVGQGATGELFF. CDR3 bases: TGTGCCAGCAGCTTAGAGGGGGGCGTCGGACAGGGGGCCACCGGGGAGCTGTTTTTT.

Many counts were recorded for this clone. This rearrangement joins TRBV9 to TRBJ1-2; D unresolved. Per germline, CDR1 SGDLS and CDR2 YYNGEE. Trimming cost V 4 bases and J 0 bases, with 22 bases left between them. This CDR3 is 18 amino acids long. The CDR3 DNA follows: TGTGCCAGCAGCCCAAGTTGGGCAGTCATAGAAGCTAACTATGGCTACACCTTC. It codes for CASSPSWAVIEANYGYTF.

The CDR3 DNA reads as TGTGCCTGGAGTATAATGACAGGGTATGAGCAGTTCTTC. Translated, it gives CAWSIMTGYEQFF. The V gene is TRBV30, the J gene TRBJ2-1, with 7 bases identical to TRBD1. Trimming at V came to 2 bases and at J to 8 bases, leaving 6 bases not matched to a gene. CDR3 length: 13 residues. The germline V gene encodes CDR1 GTSNPN and CDR2 SVGIG (reference sequence).

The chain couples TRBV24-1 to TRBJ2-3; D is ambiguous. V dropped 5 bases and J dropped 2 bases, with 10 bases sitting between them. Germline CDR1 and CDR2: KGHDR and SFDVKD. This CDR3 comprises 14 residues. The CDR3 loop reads CATSGPLDTDTQYF. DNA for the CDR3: TGTGCCACCAGTGGGCCCCTAGACACAGATACGCAGTATTTT.

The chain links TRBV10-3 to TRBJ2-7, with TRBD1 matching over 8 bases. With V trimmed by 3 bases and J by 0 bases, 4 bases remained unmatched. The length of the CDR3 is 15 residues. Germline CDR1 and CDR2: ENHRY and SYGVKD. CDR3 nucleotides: TGTGCCATCAGTGAAAGGGACAGGAGCTCCTACGAGCAGTACTTC. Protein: CAISERDRSSYEQYF.

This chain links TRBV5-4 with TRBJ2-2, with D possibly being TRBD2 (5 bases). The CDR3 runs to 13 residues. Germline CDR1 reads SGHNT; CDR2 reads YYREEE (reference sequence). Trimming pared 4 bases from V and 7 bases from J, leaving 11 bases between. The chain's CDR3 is CASSGEPLGELFF. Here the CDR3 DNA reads TGTGCCAGCAGCGGGGAGCCCCTCGGGGAGCTGTTTTTT.

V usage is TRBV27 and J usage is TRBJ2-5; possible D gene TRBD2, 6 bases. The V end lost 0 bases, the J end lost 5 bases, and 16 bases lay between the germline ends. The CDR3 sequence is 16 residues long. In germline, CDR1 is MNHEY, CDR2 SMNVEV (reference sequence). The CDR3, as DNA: TGTGCCAGCAGTTTATCCCTTGGGACTTCTCTCGAGACCCAGTACTTC. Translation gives CASSLSLGTSLETQYF.